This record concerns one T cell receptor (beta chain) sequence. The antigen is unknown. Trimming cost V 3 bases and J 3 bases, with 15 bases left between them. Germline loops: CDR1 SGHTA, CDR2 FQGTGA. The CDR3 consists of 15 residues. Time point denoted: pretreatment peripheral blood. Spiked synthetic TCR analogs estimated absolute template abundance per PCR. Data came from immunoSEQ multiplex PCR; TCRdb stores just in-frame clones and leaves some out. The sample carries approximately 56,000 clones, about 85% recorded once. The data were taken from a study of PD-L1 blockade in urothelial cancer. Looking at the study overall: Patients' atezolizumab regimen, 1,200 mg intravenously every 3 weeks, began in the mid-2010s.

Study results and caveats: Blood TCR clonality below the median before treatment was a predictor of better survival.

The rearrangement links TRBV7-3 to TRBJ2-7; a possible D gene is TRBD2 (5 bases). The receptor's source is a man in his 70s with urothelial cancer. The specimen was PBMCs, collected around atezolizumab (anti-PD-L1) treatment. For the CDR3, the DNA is TGTGCCAGCAGCTTCTCCCCTGCCGGGAACTACGAGCAGTACTTC. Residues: CASSFSPAGNYEQYF.